One and the same sample provided the 11 T cell receptor beta chains below, sequenced in a study of post-analysis software for immune sequencing data. General study points: With TRBV5-6, TRBV5-1 and TRBV20-1 included, five TRBV segments were more frequent in patients than in controls.

cDNA libraries of TCR beta carried unique molecular identifiers. TCRdb passed the PCR reads through MiXCR, listing each CDR3 protein once. The table lists about 770,000 distinct CDR3 sequences, around 45% of them singletons, with 4.9% in the top ten. The antigens for these receptors are not known. Sequenced sample: blood. The receptors shown here come from a girl aged 5 to 17 with multiple sclerosis.

The table lists this clonotype with a few counts. V is TRBV18 and J is TRBJ1-1; 7 positions agree with TRBD1. The CDR3 is 13 residues long. Germline CDR1 reads KGHSH; CDR2 reads LQKENI. J lost 7 bases, V lost 4 bases, and 6 bases had no gene match. CDR3: CASSLGTDHEAFF. The CDR3 region has the DNA TGTGCCAGCTCACTCGGGACAGACCATGAAGCTTTCTTT.

In its sample, this clonotype was seen a few times. The V call is TRBV12-3 or TRBV12-4, the J call TRBJ2-6; D may match TRBD1 or TRBD2 (6 bases each). The length of the CDR3 is 17 residues. Trimming shortened V by 0 bases and J by 2 bases, and 11 bases separated the two germline ends. The CDR3 is CASSLALGGTGANVLTF. The CDR3 DNA is TGTGCCAGCAGTTTAGCGCTGGGGGGCACTGGGGCCAACGTCCTGACTTTC.

This clonotype has just a few counts. V gene TRBV20-1 combines with J gene TRBJ2-5; the match to TRBD2 covers 10 bases. Trimming at V came to 3 bases and at J to 5 bases, leaving 15 bases not matched to a gene. The CDR3 runs 17 residues. Germline loops: CDR1 DFQATT, CDR2 SNEGSKA (reference sequence). The CDR3 DNA reads TGCAGTGCTAGTACCCCCTTTAGGCTAGCGGGAGTGGAGACCCAGTACTTC. Protein: CSASTPFRLAGVETQYF.

The genes are TRBV14 and TRBJ2-5, with D uncertain. The end of the DNA aligns better with TRBJ2-7, so the J call may be wrong. Germline V gene data show CDR1 as SGHDN and CDR2 as FVKESK. There are 14 residues in the CDR3. The CDR3 sequence is CASSPRSFSYEQYF. CDR3 nucleotide sequence: TGTGCCAGCAGCCCAAGGTCCTTTTCCTACGAGCAGTACTTC.

In this sample, this clonotype turned up a few times. This chain uses TRBV7-9 with TRBJ2-1; D is unresolved. The CDR3 has 14 residues. CDR1 is SEHNR, CDR2 FQNEAQ, per germline (reference sequence). Trimming left V 3 bases short and J 5 bases short, with 11 bases between. The CDR3 loop is CASSFGQLNNEQFF. CDR3 in DNA: TGTGCCAGCAGCTTCGGGCAGTTAAACAATGAGCAGTTCTTC.

V gene TRBV29-1 combines with J gene TRBJ1-2, with TRBD1 matching over 7 bases. CDR3 length: 12 amino acids. Germline V gene sequence: CDR1 SQVTM, CDR2 ANQGSEA. Trimming took 0 bases from V and 7 from J; bases not matched to a gene: 2. In nucleotides, the CDR3 is TGCAGCGTTGAAGATTCAGGGGGTGGCTACACCTTC. Its translation: CSVEDSGGGYTF.

In its sample, this clonotype was seen a few times. The V and J genes are TRBV20-1 and TRBJ2-1, with 7 bases matching TRBD2. The CDR3 totals 16 residues. The germline V gene has CDR1 DFQATT and CDR2 SNEGSKA (reference sequence). V lost 3 bases, J lost 4 bases, and 12 bases stayed unmatched. CDR3 DNA: TGCAGTGCTAGCTCGACCCTAGCGGACCCTTACAATGAGCAGTTCTTC. Translation: CSASSTLADPYNEQFF.

The chain uses TRBV20-1 and TRBJ2-7; D unresolved. Germline V gene data show CDR1 as DFQATT and CDR2 as SNEGSKA (reference sequence). CDR3 length equals 14 residues. The V end lost 3 bases, the J end lost 6 bases, and 18 bases lay between the germline ends. The CDR3 nucleotides read TGCAGTGCTAGCCTCGGGTCTTCAGTGGGCGAGCAGTACTTC. This encodes CSASLGSSVGEQYF.

This chain joins TRBV10-3 and TRBJ1-1, with D perhaps matching TRBD1 (5 bases). V lost 6 bases, J lost 5 bases, and 16 bases lay in between. This CDR3 contains 14 residues. Looked up from germline, CDR1 is ENHRY and CDR2 is SYGVKD. The DNA for the CDR3 is TGTGCCATCAGAATGGGGACGATTCGGACTGAAGCTTTCTTT. Protein: CAIRMGTIRTEAFF.

This rearrangement joins TRBV29-1 to TRBJ2-7, with D perhaps TRBD2 (6 bases). The CDR3 runs to 15 residues. The V end was cut by 4 bases, the J end by 4 bases, with 20 bases between. The germline V gene has CDR1 SQVTM and CDR2 ANQGSEA. The DNA of the CDR3 is TGCAGCGTTGGGAGGGCAGCCGGGTACCTATACGAGCAGTACTTC. Its translation is CSVGRAAGYLYEQYF.

The V call is TRBV20-1, the J call TRBJ2-7; 8 nucleotides line up with TRBD2. The last part of the DNA fits TRBJ2-5 better; the J call may be wrong. Germline V CDR1 and CDR2: DFQATT, SNEGSKA (reference sequence). This CDR3 has 15 amino acids. CDR3 sequence reads: CSAPPNREGRETQYF. The CDR3 DNA is TGCAGTGCTCCACCGAACCGGGAGGGGCGAGAGACCCAGTACTTC.